This paragraph reports one TCR beta chain. This specimen comes from a study of cytomegalovirus exposure and HLA in healthy donors. The CDR3 covers 10 residues. Germline CDR1 and CDR2: SQVTM and ANQGSEA. V was clipped by 1 base and J by 7 bases, with 4 bases between them. The PCR employed 60 Vbeta primers together with 13 Jbeta primers. TCRdb's table, derived via immunoSEQ multiplex PCR, lists solely in-frame clones and lacks some. In the table there are around 200,000 clones, 70% to 80% of which are singletons. This chain links TRBV29-1 with TRBJ1-2; D is ambiguous. This clonotype originated in a woman aged 55-69 years in good health and CMV-seropositive. Material for sequencing was PBMCs. The CDR3 protein is CSVEGIGYTF. In DNA form, the CDR3 reads TGCAGCGTTGAAGGTATTGGCTACACCTTC.